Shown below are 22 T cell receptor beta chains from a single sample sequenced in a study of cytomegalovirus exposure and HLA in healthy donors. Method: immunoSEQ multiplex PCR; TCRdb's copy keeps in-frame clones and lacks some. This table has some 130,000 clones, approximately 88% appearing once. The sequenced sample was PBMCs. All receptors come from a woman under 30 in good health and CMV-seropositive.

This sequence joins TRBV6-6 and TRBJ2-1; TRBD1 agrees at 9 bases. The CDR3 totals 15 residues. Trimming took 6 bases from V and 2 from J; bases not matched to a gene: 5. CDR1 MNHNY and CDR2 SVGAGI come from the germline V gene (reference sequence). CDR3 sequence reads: CASSAGTGTYNEQFF. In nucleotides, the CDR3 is TGTGCCAGCAGCGCCGGGACAGGGACCTACAATGAGCAGTTCTTC.

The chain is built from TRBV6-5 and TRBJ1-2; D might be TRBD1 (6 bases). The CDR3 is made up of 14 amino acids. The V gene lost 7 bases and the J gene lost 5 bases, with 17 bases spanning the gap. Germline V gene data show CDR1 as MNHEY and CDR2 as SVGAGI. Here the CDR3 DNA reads TGTGCCAGCATCGCAGACAGGAGACAATATGGCTACACCTTC. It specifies CASIADRRQYGYTF.

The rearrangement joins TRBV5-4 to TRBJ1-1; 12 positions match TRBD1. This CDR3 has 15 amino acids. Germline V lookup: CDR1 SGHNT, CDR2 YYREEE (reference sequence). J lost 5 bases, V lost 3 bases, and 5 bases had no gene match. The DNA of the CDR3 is TGTGCCAGCAGCTCCCGGGACAGGGGGCTGACTGAAGCTTTCTTT. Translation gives CASSSRDRGLTEAFF.

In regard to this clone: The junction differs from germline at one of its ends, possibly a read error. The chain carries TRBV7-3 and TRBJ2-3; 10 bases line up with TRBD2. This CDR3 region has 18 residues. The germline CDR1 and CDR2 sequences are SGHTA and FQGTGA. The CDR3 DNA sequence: TGTGCCAGCAGCTCTACCACTAGCGGGGCCTCTAGCAGAGATACGCAGTATTTT. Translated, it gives CASSSTTSGASSRDTQYF.

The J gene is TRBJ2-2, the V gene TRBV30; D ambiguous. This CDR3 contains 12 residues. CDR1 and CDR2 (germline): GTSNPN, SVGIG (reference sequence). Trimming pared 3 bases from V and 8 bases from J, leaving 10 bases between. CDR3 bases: TGTGCCTGGAGCGCCGGGTTTGGGGAGCTGTTTTTT. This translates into CAWSAGFGELFF.

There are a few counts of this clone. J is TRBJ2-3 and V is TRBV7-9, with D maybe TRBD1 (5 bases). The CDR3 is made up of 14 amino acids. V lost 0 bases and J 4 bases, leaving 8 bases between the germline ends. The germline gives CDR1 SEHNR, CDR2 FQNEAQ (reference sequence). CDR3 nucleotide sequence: TGTGCCAGCAGCTTAGCGGGGCCCCCAGATACGCAGTATTTT. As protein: CASSLAGPPDTQYF.

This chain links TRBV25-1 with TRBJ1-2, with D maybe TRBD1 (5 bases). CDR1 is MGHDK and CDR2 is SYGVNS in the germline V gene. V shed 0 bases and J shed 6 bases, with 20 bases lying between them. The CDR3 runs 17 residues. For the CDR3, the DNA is TGTGCCAGCAGTGAATATGGGAGGGGTCCCCTCCTGGATGGCTACACCTTC. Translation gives CASSEYGRGPLLDGYTF.

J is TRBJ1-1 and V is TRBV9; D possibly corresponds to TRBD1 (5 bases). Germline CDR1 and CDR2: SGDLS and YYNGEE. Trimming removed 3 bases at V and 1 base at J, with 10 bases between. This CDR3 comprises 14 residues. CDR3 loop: CASSDHGGNTEAFF. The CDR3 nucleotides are TGTGCCAGCAGCGACCACGGGGGGAACACTGAAGCTTTCTTT.

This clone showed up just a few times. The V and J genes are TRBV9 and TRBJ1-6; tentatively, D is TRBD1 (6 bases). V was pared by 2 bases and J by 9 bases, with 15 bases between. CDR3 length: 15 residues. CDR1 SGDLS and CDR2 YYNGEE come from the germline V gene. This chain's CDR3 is CASSVTGDNGSPLHF. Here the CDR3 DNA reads TGTGCCAGCAGCGTGACAGGAGATAACGGTTCACCCCTCCACTTT.

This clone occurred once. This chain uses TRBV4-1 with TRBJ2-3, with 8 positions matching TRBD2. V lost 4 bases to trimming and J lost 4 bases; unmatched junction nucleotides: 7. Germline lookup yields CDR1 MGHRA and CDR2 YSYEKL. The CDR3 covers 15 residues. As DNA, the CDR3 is TGCGCCAGCAGCCCAAGCGGGAGCCCGCCAGATACGCAGTATTTT. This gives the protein CASSPSGSPPDTQYF.

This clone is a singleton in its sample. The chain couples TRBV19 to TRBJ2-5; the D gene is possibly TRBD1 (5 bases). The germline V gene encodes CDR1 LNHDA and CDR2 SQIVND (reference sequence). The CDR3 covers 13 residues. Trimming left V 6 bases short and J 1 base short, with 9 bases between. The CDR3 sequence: CASRGPAQETQYF. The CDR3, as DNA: TGTGCCAGTAGGGGGCCGGCCCAAGAGACCCAGTACTTC.

CDR3 sequence (DNA): TGTGCCAGCAGCTTGGCCAAGGGCGCTAGCGGAACGACCCAGTACTTC. This sequence encodes CASSLAKGASGTTQYF. V gene TRBV5-4 combines with J gene TRBJ2-5; the match to TRBD2 covers 7 bases. CDR3 size: 16 residues. The germline V gene has CDR1 SGHNT and CDR2 YYREEE (reference sequence). V dropped 0 bases and J dropped 7; count of bases not matched to a gene: 12.

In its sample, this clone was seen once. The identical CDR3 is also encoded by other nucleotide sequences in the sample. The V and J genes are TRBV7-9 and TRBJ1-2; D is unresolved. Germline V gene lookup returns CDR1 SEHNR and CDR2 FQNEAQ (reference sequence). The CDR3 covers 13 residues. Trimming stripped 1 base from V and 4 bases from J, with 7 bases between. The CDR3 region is CASSLGSGYGYTF. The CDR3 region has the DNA TGTGCCAGCAGCTTAGGGTCCGGCTATGGCTACACCTTC.

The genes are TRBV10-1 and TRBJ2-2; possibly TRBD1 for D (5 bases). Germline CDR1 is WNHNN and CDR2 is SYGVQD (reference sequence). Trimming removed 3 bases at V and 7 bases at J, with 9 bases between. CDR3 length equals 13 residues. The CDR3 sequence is CASSEGAHGELFF. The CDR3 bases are TGCGCCAGCAGTGAAGGGGCTCACGGGGAGCTGTTTTTT.

The CDR3 loop reads CASSQMNDEGKLFF. In nucleotides, the CDR3 is TGTGCCAGCAGCCAAATGAATGACGAGGGAAAACTGTTTTTT. This chain links TRBV6-5 with TRBJ1-4, with D unresolved. V was trimmed by 6 bases and J by 10 bases, leaving 18 bases between them. The CDR3 totals 14 residues. Germline values: CDR1 MNHEY, CDR2 SVGAGI.

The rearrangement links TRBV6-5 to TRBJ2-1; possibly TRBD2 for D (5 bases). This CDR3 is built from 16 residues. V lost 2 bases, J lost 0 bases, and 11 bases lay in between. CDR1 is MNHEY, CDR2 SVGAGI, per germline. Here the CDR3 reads CASSYRGLSSYNEQFF. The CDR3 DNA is TGTGCCAGCAGTTACCGCGGGTTATCCTCCTACAATGAGCAGTTCTTC.

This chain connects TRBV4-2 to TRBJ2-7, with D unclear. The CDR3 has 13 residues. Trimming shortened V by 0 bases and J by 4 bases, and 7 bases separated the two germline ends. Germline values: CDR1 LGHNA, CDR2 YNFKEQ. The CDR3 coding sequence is TGTGCCAGCAGCCAAGATAGTGGTTACGAGCAGTACTTC. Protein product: CASSQDSGYEQYF.

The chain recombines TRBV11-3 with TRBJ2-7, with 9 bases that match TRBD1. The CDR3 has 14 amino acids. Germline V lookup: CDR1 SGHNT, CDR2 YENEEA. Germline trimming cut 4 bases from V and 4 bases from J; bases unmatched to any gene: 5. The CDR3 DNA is TGTGCCAGCAGCTCCGGGACAGGGTATTACGAGCAGTACTTC. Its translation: CASSSGTGYYEQYF.

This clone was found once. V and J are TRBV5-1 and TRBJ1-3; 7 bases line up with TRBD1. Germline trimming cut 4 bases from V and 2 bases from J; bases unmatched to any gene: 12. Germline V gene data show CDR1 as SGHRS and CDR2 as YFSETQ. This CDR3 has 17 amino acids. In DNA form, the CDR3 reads TGCGCCAGCAGCCTGGGACAGACCGTTTACGCTGGAAACACCATATATTTT. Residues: CASSLGQTVYAGNTIYF.

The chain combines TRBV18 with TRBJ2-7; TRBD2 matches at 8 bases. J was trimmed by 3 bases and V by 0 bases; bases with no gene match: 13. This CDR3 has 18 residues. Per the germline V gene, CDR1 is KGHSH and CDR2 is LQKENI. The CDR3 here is CASSPPLGGGRTLYEQYF. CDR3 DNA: TGTGCCAGCTCACCACCGCTGGGCGGGGGGCGAACCCTCTACGAGCAGTACTTC.

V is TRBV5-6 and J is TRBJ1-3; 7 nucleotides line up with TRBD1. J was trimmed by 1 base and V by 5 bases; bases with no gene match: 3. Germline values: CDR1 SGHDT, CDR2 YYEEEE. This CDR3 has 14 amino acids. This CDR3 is CASRSRGSGNTIYF. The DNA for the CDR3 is TGTGCCAGCAGGTCCAGGGGGTCTGGAAACACCATATATTTT. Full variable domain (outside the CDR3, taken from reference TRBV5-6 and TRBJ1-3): DAGVTQSPTHLIKTRGQQVTLRCSPKSGHDTVSWYQQALGQGPQFIFQYYEEEERQRGNFPDRFSGHQFPNYSSELNVNALLLGDSALYLCASRSRGSGNTIYFGEGSWLTVV.

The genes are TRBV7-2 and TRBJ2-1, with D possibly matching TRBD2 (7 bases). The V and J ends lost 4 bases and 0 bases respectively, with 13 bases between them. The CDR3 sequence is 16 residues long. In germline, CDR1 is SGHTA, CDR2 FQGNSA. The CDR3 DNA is TGTGCCAGCAGCTCCCCGAGGGGGGGCTCCTACAATGAGCAGTTCTTC. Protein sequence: CASSSPRGGSYNEQFF.